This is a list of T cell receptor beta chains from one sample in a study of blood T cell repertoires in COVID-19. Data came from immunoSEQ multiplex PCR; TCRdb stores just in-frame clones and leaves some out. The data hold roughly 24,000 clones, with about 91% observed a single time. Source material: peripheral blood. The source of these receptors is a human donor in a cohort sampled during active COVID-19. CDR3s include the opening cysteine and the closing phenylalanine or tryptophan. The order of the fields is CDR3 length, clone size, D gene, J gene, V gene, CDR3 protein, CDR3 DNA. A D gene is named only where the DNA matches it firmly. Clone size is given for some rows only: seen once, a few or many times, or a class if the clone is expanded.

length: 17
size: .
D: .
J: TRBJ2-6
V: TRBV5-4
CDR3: CASSTSAGAPGANVLTF
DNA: TGTGCCAGCAGCACCTCGGCAGGGGCACCTGGGGCCAACGTCCTGACTTTC

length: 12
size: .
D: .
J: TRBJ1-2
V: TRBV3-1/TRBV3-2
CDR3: CASSQSNYGYTF
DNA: TGTGCCAGCAGCCAATCGAACTATGGCTACACCTTC

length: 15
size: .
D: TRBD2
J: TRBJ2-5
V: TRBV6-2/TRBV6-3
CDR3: CASSYAGGTQETQYF
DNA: TGTGCCAGCAGTTACGCGGGGGGTACCCAAGAGACCCAGTACTTC

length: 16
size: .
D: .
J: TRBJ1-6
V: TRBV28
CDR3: CASSSAGQTYNSPLHF
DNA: TGTGCCAGCAGTTCGGCCGGACAAACTTATAATTCACCCCTCCACTTT

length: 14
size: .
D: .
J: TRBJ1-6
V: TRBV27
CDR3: CASSLLEGNSPLHF
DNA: TGTGCCAGCAGTTTATTGGAGGGTAATTCACCCCTCCACTTT

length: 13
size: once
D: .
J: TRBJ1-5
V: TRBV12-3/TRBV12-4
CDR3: CASSLKGDQPQHF
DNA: TGTGCCAGCAGTTTAAAGGGAGATCAGCCCCAGCATTTT

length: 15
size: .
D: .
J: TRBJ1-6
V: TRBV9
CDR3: CASSVDSSYNSPLHF
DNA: TGTGCCAGCAGCGTAGATAGCTCCTATAATTCACCCCTCCACTTT

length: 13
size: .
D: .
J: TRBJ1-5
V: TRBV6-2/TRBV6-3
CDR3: CASSPDPVGAQHF
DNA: TGTGCCAGCAGTCCGGATCCCGTCGGGGCCCAGCATTTT

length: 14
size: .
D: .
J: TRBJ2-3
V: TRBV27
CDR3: CASSGRLATDTQYF
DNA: TGTGCCAGCTCCGGAAGGCTAGCAACAGATACGCAGTATTTT

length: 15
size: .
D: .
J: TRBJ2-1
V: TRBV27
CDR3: CASRVFGGADNEQFF
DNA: TGTGCCAGCAGGGTCTTCGGCGGGGCAGACAATGAGCAGTTCTTC

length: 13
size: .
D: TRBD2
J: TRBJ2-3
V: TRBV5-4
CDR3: CASSLLAGDTQYF
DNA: TGTGCCAGCAGCTTGCTAGCGGGGGATACGCAGTATTTT

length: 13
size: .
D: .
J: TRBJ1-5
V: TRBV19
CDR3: CASSIVPDQPQHF
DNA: TGTGCCAGTAGTATAGTTCCGGATCAGCCCCAGCATTTT

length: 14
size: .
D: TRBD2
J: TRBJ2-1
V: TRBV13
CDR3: CASSLVGLTNEQFF
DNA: TGTGCCAGCAGCTTAGTGGGACTAACCAATGAGCAGTTCTTC

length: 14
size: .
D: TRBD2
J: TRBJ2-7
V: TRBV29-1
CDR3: CSVMMTSQTYEQYF
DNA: TGCAGCGTCATGATGACTAGCCAGACCTACGAGCAGTACTTC

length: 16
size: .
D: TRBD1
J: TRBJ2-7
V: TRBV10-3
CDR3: CAISDPRQGGGDEQYF
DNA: TGTGCCATCAGTGACCCGAGACAGGGGGGAGGTGACGAGCAGTACTTC

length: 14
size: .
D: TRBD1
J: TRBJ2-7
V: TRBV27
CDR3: CASSGQASSYEQYF
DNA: TGTGCCAGCAGCGGACAGGCGAGCTCCTACGAGCAGTACTTC